This TCR beta chain was sequenced during a study of CD8 T cells in ankylosing spondylitis. Study-wide points: About 8 highly homologous variants made up a TCR beta motif, and this motif appeared characteristic of ankylosing spondylitis blood.

The CDR3 has 13 residues. Looked up from germline, CDR1 is SEHNR and CDR2 is FQNEAQ (reference sequence). V dropped 8 bases and J dropped 4 bases, with 14 bases sitting between them. One entry per CDR3 protein results from TCRdb running MiXCR on the 5' RACE reads. The data hold 800,000 to 900,000 distinct CDR3 sequences, with roughly 12% observed a single time. Worth noting for this clonotype: Its specificity is unknown.

The gene calls are TRBV7-9 and TRBJ1-1, with D tentatively TRBD1 (5 bases). The sample taken for sequencing was blood, either unsorted or a sorted T cell fraction (not recorded which). The sequence was collected from a male donor with ankylosing spondylitis. The CDR3 nucleotides are TGTGCCAGCCAACCCAGGGTGGGCACTGAAGCTTTCTTT. Protein product: CASQPRVGTEAFF.